Presented here are 24 T cell receptor beta chains from one specimen sequenced in a study of CXCR3-negative and CXCR3-positive naive CD8 T cells. UMI labels and 5' RACE were used to prepare the TRB cDNA libraries. After re-calling the 5' RACE reads, TCRdb lists one entry per CDR3 protein, DNA absent. The sample's table shows 20,000 to 30,000 distinct CDR3 sequences. Sequenced: naive CXCR3- CD8+ T cells from blood. Subset specified: CD45RO-CCR7+CD27+CD95- naive CD8+ T cells lacking CXCR3 (TNR3-). The receptors shown here come from a human donor in good health. Some clones in this sample may be carry-over from other donors' samples.

J is TRBJ2-1 and V is TRBV7-2; absent DNA, TCRdb's TRBD2 call cannot be checked. The germline V gene encodes CDR1 SGHTA and CDR2 FQGNSA. The length of the CDR3 is 15 residues. The CDR3 here is CASSLGAGAYNEQFF. The full variable domain, rest sourced from reference TRBV7-2 and TRBJ2-1, is GAGVSQSPSNKVTEKGKDVELRCDPISGHTALYWYRQSLGQGLEFLIYFQGNSAPDKSGLPSDRFSAERTGGSVSTLTIQRTQQEDSAVYLCASSLGAGAYNEQFFGPGTRLTVL.

V gene TRBV7-2 combines with J gene TRBJ1-1; TCRdb names TRBD1, which stays unverified in the absence of DNA. This CDR3 comprises 13 residues. Per the germline V gene, CDR1 is SGHTA and CDR2 is FQGNSA. This chain's CDR3 is CASSLPGANEAFF.

Measured by frequency, this clonotype is medium-sized. The V gene is TRBV29-1, the J gene TRBJ2-2. The CDR3 length is 12 residues. Germline CDR1 is SQVTM and CDR2 is ANQGSEA. CDR3 sequence reads: CSVEEDTGELFF.

The chain couples TRBV10-2 to TRBJ1-1. There are 14 residues in the CDR3. Germline lookup yields CDR1 WSHSY and CDR2 SAAADI. The chain's CDR3 is CASSDSWVNTEAFF.

By frequency, this clonotype registers medium-sized. The V and J genes are TRBV7-2 and TRBJ2-1; TCRdb's assignment of TRBD2 cannot be checked, as there is no DNA. The CDR3 sequence is 16 residues long. Germline lookup yields CDR1 SGHTA and CDR2 FQGNSA. This CDR3 is CASSILAGGTYNEQFF.

The V gene is TRBV7-2, the J gene TRBJ2-7; TCRdb returns TRBD1, unconfirmable since there is no DNA. Germline lookup yields CDR1 SGHTA and CDR2 FQGNSA. This CDR3 is built from 15 residues. This CDR3 is CASSLDYRGAREQYF.

The chain is built from TRBV9 and TRBJ2-5; the D call from TCRdb, TRBD1, cannot be confirmed without DNA. The CDR3 consists of 14 residues. CDR1 is SGDLS and CDR2 is YYNGEE in the germline V gene. CDR3 amino acids: CASSTRDSQETQYF.

The genes are TRBV28 and TRBJ2-1; the D call of TRBD1 rests on TCRdb alone, since no DNA is present to check it. The germline V gene has CDR1 MDHEN and CDR2 SYDVKM. This CDR3 comprises 14 residues. CDR3 region: CAAQGRGHHNEQFF.

The V call is TRBV10-1, the J call TRBJ1-5; as DNA is missing, the TRBD1 call by TCRdb cannot be tested. Germline loops: CDR1 WNHNN, CDR2 SYGVQD (reference sequence). This CDR3 is 17 amino acids long. The CDR3 spells CAITKDRGRDSNQPQHF.

The J gene is TRBJ2-5, the V gene TRBV7-6; TCRdb's assignment of TRBD2 cannot be checked, as there is no DNA. There are 17 residues in the CDR3. CDR1 and CDR2 from the germline V gene are SGHVS and FNYEAQ. The CDR3 reads CASSTNLPLGARETQYF.

The chain has TRBV6-2 or TRBV6-3 and TRBJ1-5; TCRdb calls TRBD1, which cannot be checked without DNA. This CDR3 is 14 amino acids long. Per germline, CDR1 MNHEY and CDR2 SVGEGT. The CDR3 here is CASRMTGTGQPQHF.

This clonotype shows up as medium-sized (0.01 to 0.1%) by frequency. The CDR3 sequence: CAIGLPRREAIPPSSYEQYF. This rearrangement joins TRBV10-3 to TRBJ2-7; TCRdb's D call, TRBD2, is unchecked because there is no DNA. The germline gives CDR1 ENHRY, CDR2 SYGVKD. This CDR3 has 20 amino acids.

This CDR3 reads CASSQDLSMNTEAFF. V usage is TRBV4-3 and J usage is TRBJ1-1. From germline, CDR1 is LGHNA and CDR2 YSLEER. The CDR3 has 15 residues.

This chain connects TRBV3-1 to TRBJ1-2; checking the TCRdb D call of TRBD1 is not possible without DNA. CDR3 length: 16 amino acids. The V gene's germline CDR1 is LGHDT and CDR2 YNNKEL (reference sequence). The CDR3 reads CASSPPGQGRSYGYTF.

The chain couples TRBV13 to TRBJ2-5; TCRdb indicates TRBD2, and absent DNA this call remains unverified. The CDR3 covers 16 residues. Germline V gene sequence: CDR1 PRHDT, CDR2 FYEKMQ (reference sequence). The CDR3 spells CASSLLAGGLQETQYF.

This sequence joins TRBV11-2 and TRBJ2-1. This CDR3 is 11 amino acids long. Germline V gene sequence: CDR1 SGHAT, CDR2 FQNNGV. CDR3 sequence reads: CASSLNNEQFF.

The chain uses TRBV4-1 and TRBJ2-5; checking the TCRdb D call of TRBD2 is not possible without DNA. This CDR3 spans 18 amino acids. In germline, CDR1 is MGHRA, CDR2 YSYEKL. CDR3 amino acids: CASSQELGLAENQETQYF.

The chain carries TRBV29-1 and TRBJ2-5; TCRdb's D call of TRBD2 is untestable without DNA. The CDR3 extends over 17 amino acids. CDR1 and CDR2 from the germline V gene are SQVTM and ANQGSEA. This CDR3 is CSVGSPNLAGERETQYF.

This chain joins TRBV11-2 and TRBJ1-5; absent DNA, TCRdb's TRBD1 call cannot be checked. The CDR3 is 15 residues long. Germline CDR1 reads SGHAT; CDR2 reads FQNNGV. CDR3 sequence reads: CASSSPDRGNQPQHF.

This chain links TRBV5-1 with TRBJ2-5; TCRdb lists TRBD1, though no DNA is available to test this call. Germline CDR1 and CDR2: SGHRS and YFSETQ. This CDR3 has 14 amino acids. CDR3 region: CASSLWGRQETQYF.

The V call is TRBV7-6, the J call TRBJ2-3; TCRdb designates TRBD2, a call that cannot be tested without DNA. Germline V gene sequence: CDR1 SGHVS, CDR2 FNYEAQ. The CDR3 spans 15 residues. The CDR3 here is CASRPLARGTDTQYF.

The chain links TRBV29-1 to TRBJ2-7. Germline V gene data show CDR1 as SQVTM and CDR2 as ANQGSEA. The CDR3 extends over 13 amino acids. The CDR3 spells CSVEDTSTYEQYF.

The V and J genes are TRBV5-4 and TRBJ2-7; TCRdb's assignment of TRBD2 cannot be checked, as there is no DNA. This CDR3 contains 13 residues. CDR1 SGHNT and CDR2 YYREEE come from the germline V gene (reference sequence). CDR3 amino acids: CASSWSSGYEQYF.

The chain combines TRBV29-1 with TRBJ1-2. CDR1 and CDR2 from the germline V gene are SQVTM and ANQGSEA. The CDR3 loop spans 13 amino acids. This CDR3 is CSVVAWDGYGYTF.